This entry lists 26 T cell receptor beta chains sequenced from one sample in a study of blood T cell repertoires in COVID-19. TCRdb's table, derived via immunoSEQ multiplex PCR, lists solely in-frame clones and lacks some. Of 8,500 to 10,000 clones in the sample, under 90% were seen once. The sample consisted of peripheral blood. These receptors came from a man aged 65-85 years with active COVID-19.

The chain recombines TRBV5-1 with TRBJ2-3; maybe TRBD2 (6 bases). CDR3 length: 17 amino acids. CDR1 SGHRS and CDR2 YFSETQ come from the germline V gene. Between the trimmed V and J ends, which lost 0 bases and 0 bases, there was a span of 14 bases. The CDR3 here is CASSLERDSASTDTQYF. The CDR3 nucleotides read TGCGCCAGCAGCTTGGAAAGGGACTCCGCGAGCACAGATACGCAGTATTTT. The whole variable domain, remainder taken from reference TRBV5-1 and TRBJ2-3, is KAGVTQTPRYLIKTRGQQVTLSCSPISGHRSVSWYQQTPGQGLQFLFEYFSETQRNKGNFPGRFSGRQFSNSRSEMNVSTLELGDSALYLCASSLERDSASTDTQYFGPGTRLTVL.

V is TRBV27 and J is TRBJ2-1; TRBD2 aligns across 10 bases. Germline V lookup: CDR1 MNHEY, CDR2 SMNVEV (reference sequence). The V and J ends lost 3 bases and 4 bases, in that order; junction bases with no gene match: 12. There are 18 residues in the CDR3. The CDR3 is CASSLGGSGRAVYNEQFF. CDR3 coding DNA: TGTGCCAGCAGTTTGGGAGGGAGCGGGAGGGCCGTTTACAATGAGCAGTTCTTC.

The V call is TRBV4-2, the J call TRBJ2-3; TRBD2 aligns across 14 bases. Germline CDR1 reads LGHNA; CDR2 reads YNFKEQ. The V gene end was trimmed by 3 bases and the J gene end by 5 bases; junction bases not matched to a gene: 4. This CDR3 has 16 residues. DNA of the CDR3: TGTGCCAGCAGCCAGACTAGCGGGAGGGCGGGAGATACGCAGTATTTT. Translated: CASSQTSGRAGDTQYF.

The chain employs TRBV5-6 and TRBJ1-1; TRBD1 aligns across 11 bases. The CDR3 runs to 17 residues. V lost 3 bases and J lost 6; bases outside the gene matches: 13. CDR1 is SGHDT, CDR2 YYEEEE, per germline. CDR3 sequence: CASSSWTGGLGRAEAFF. The CDR3, as DNA: TGTGCCAGCAGCTCTTGGACAGGGGGCTTGGGACGGGCTGAAGCTTTCTTT.

This chain uses TRBV7-2 with TRBJ2-2, with 9 bases identical to TRBD2. Germline loops: CDR1 SGHTA, CDR2 FQGNSA. The V gene end was trimmed by 5 bases and the J gene end by 5 bases; junction bases not matched to a gene: 12. The CDR3 sequence is 17 residues long. The DNA for the CDR3 is TGTGCCAGCAGCCCTCGGACTGGGGCGGGAGGGACCGGGGAGCTGTTTTTT. It encodes CASSPRTGAGGTGELFF.

The sample holds a few counts of this clone. The chain couples TRBV28 to TRBJ2-5; TRBD2 is a possible D gene (5 bases). Deletions cut 7 bases from V and 1 base from J, with 13 bases between. The CDR3 has 14 residues. Germline V lookup: CDR1 MDHEN, CDR2 SYDVKM. The CDR3, as DNA: TGTGCCAGCACCGCGGACTCGTCCCAAGAGACCCAGTACTTC. It codes for CASTADSSQETQYF.

This clone appeared a single time. The V and J genes are TRBV9 and TRBJ2-5; weak D call: TRBD2 (5 bases). Germline V gene sequence: CDR1 SGDLS, CDR2 YYNGEE. This CDR3 has 14 residues. V shed 0 bases and J shed 4 bases, with 10 bases lying between them. In DNA, the CDR3 is TGTGCCAGCAGCGTAGTGCTAGCCAGAGAGACCCAGTACTTC. This encodes CASSVVLARETQYF.

The chain carries TRBV13 and TRBJ2-5; maybe TRBD1 (5 bases). From germline, CDR1 is PRHDT and CDR2 FYEKMQ (reference sequence). Trimming cost V 2 bases and J 4 bases, with 11 bases left between them. The CDR3 consists of 14 residues. For the CDR3, the DNA is TGTGCCAGCAGCTTAAAAGGGGCCGGAGAGACCCAGTACTTC. Translating gives CASSLKGAGETQYF.

J is TRBJ2-7 and V is TRBV19; TRBD1 might be the D (5 bases). V was pared by 6 bases and J by 6 bases, with 15 bases between. This CDR3 is built from 13 residues. The germline V gene has CDR1 LNHDA and CDR2 SQIVND (reference sequence). This CDR3 reads CASRIGALGEQYF. The CDR3 DNA reads as TGTGCCAGTAGGATTGGGGCTCTTGGCGAGCAGTACTTC.

This clone was seen more than once but under ten times. The chain uses TRBV3-1 (or the pseudogene TRBV3-2) and TRBJ2-7; TRBD2 might be the D (6 bases). CDR3 length: 17 residues. V lost 1 base and J lost 1, with 17 bases in between. Germline lookup yields CDR1 LGHDT and CDR2 YNNKEL (reference sequence). The CDR3 sequence: CASSQVRGRSSSYEQYF. The CDR3 nucleotides read TGTGCCAGCAGCCAAGTACGGGGGAGGAGCTCTTCCTACGAGCAGTACTTC.

The gene calls are TRBV9 and TRBJ2-7; 10 positions match TRBD1. The V segment lost 3 bases and the J segment 5 bases; nucleotides outside the gene matches: 5. Germline lookup yields CDR1 SGDLS and CDR2 YYNGEE. The CDR3 sequence is 14 residues long. The CDR3 here is CASSAGQGTHEQYF. The CDR3 coding sequence is TGTGCCAGCAGCGCGGGACAGGGGACCCACGAGCAGTACTTC.

The V call is TRBV3-1 (or the pseudogene TRBV3-2), the J call TRBJ2-2, with D unresolved. Germline CDR1 is LGHDT and CDR2 is YNNKEL (reference sequence). V lost 0 bases and J lost 2, with 7 bases in between. This CDR3 is built from 15 residues. CDR3 residues: CASSQDSGNTGELFF. The CDR3 DNA reads as TGTGCCAGCAGCCAAGATAGTGGTAACACCGGGGAGCTGTTTTTT.

This chain uses TRBV27 with TRBJ2-5; 11 nucleotides agree with TRBD1. There are 15 residues in the CDR3. Germline V gene data show CDR1 as MNHEY and CDR2 as SMNVEV (reference sequence). V lost 6 bases and J lost 4; bases outside the gene matches: 7. CDR3 in DNA: TGTGCCAGCAGGCCAATGGGACAGGGGGGAGAGACCCAGTACTTC. This encodes CASRPMGQGGETQYF.

The gene calls are TRBV5-5 and TRBJ1-2, with TRBD1 matching 7 bases. The junction had 7 bases not matched to a gene; V was cut back by 4 bases and J by 4 bases. Germline loops: CDR1 SGHKS, CDR2 YYEKEE (reference sequence). The CDR3 loop spans 14 amino acids. CDR3 region: CASSLRQGTYGYTF. Here the CDR3 DNA reads TGTGCCAGCAGCCTCAGACAGGGAACCTATGGCTACACCTTC.

This clone has a single count. The V call is TRBV2, the J call TRBJ2-2, with D perhaps matching TRBD2 (6 bases). The ends were cut back, 3 bases at V and 7 bases at J, with 9 bases in the middle. CDR1 is SNHLY and CDR2 is FYNNEI in the germline V gene. The length of the CDR3 is 13 residues. DNA of the CDR3: TGTGCCAGCAGTGAGATGGAGGGCGGGGAGCTGTTTTTT. It yields the protein CASSEMEGGELFF.

The V gene is TRBV28, the J gene TRBJ2-1, with TRBD2 matching over 8 bases. Germline trimming cut 6 bases from V and 6 bases from J; bases unmatched to any gene: 7. Germline values: CDR1 MDHEN, CDR2 SYDVKM. The CDR3 runs to 14 residues. CDR3 protein: CASRKGLVGNEQFF. In DNA form, the CDR3 reads TGTGCCAGCAGGAAGGGACTAGTCGGCAATGAGCAGTTCTTC. Looking up the rest from reference TRBV28 and TRBJ2-1 gives the full variable domain: DVKVTQSSRYLVKRTGEKVFLECVQDMDHENMFWYRQDPGLGLRLIYFSYDVKMKEKGDIPEGYSVSREKKERFSLILESASTNQTSMYLCASRKGLVGNEQFFGPGTRLTVL.

The gene calls are TRBV6-5 and TRBJ2-2; 9 nucleotides agree with TRBD1. The CDR3 runs 14 residues. V lost 7 bases to trimming and J lost 7 bases; unmatched junction nucleotides: 7. The V gene's germline CDR1 is MNHEY and CDR2 SVGAGI. CDR3 sequence (DNA): TGTGCCAGCATCCTACAGGGGGCTGGCGGGGAGCTGTTTTTT. Residues: CASILQGAGGELFF.

The chain is built from TRBV6-4 and TRBJ1-3, with unresolved D. The V gene's germline CDR1 is MRHNA and CDR2 SNTAGT. V was cut by 0 bases and J by 4 bases, with 10 bases left in between. The CDR3 loop spans 15 amino acids. This CDR3 reads CASSDSEREGNTIYF. CDR3 bases: TGTGCCAGCAGTGACTCGGAGAGAGAAGGAAACACCATATATTTT.

The CDR3 bases are TGTGCCAGCAGTGGGCTGGACAGAGATCGACAAGAGACCCAGTACTTC. It encodes CASSGLDRDRQETQYF. The chain uses TRBV6-1 and TRBJ2-5; a possible D gene is TRBD1 (6 bases). The CDR3 contains 16 residues. V lost 4 bases, J lost 2 bases, and 17 bases lay in between. Per germline, CDR1 MNHNS and CDR2 SASEGT.

This clone has only a few counts. The CDR3 DNA follows: TGTGCCAGCAGCCCCCAGCAGGGGGCGCCGGCCCTCCACTTT. It yields the protein CASSPQQGAPALHF. This chain joins TRBV7-2 and TRBJ1-6; 8 nucleotides align to TRBD1. CDR1 is SGHTA and CDR2 is FQGNSA in the germline V gene. There are 14 residues in the CDR3. V trimming: 5 bases; J trimming: 14 bases; junction bases outside the gene matches: 11.

The chain uses TRBV7-3 and TRBJ2-1, with TRBD2 identical over 8 bases. Germline V CDR1 and CDR2: SGHTA, FQGTGA. The trim removed 4 bases at V and 6 bases at J, leaving 14 bases unmatched. There are 17 residues in the CDR3. The DNA for the CDR3 is TGTGCCAGCAGCTCCTCCGCGGGAGCGGGAGCCCCCAATGAGCAGTTCTTC. It codes for CASSSSAGAGAPNEQFF.

The chain is built from TRBV6-2 or TRBV6-3 and TRBJ2-7, with D perhaps matching TRBD1 (5 bases). In germline, CDR1 is MNHEY, CDR2 SVGEGT. The CDR3 is 13 residues long. V shed 2 bases and J shed 7 bases, with 12 bases lying between them. CDR3 sequence (DNA): TGTGCCAGCAGTTACGGACAAGTTAAGGAGCAGTACTTC. Protein: CASSYGQVKEQYF.

This clone was counted a few times. The V and J genes are TRBV27 and TRBJ1-6; 8 bases are a match to TRBD1. J gave up 7 bases and V 4 bases, and 3 bases lay outside the gene matches. Germline CDR1 MNHEY, CDR2 SMNVEV (reference sequence). This CDR3 contains 14 residues. The CDR3 sequence: CASSYRTGNSPLHF. CDR3 DNA sequence: TGTGCCAGCAGTTACCGGACAGGGAATTCACCCCTCCACTTT.

Worth noting for this clone: A junction boundary mismatches the germline segment, possibly from a read error. The chain carries TRBV7-7 and TRBJ2-2; no definite D call. This CDR3 region has 14 residues. The V gene's germline CDR1 is SSHAT and CDR2 FNYEAQ (reference sequence). The CDR3 DNA is TGTGCTAGCAGCCCGGTCCGGAACACCGGGGAGCTGTTTTTT. It is translated as CASSPVRNTGELFF.

The CDR3 region has the DNA TGCGCCAGCAGCCAAACCTTAGCGGGAACTAGCACAGATACGCAGTATTTT. Its translation is CASSQTLAGTSTDTQYF. The V gene is TRBV4-1, the J gene TRBJ2-3, with 8 bases aligning to TRBD2. The CDR3 has 17 amino acids. V shed 2 bases, J shed 0 bases, and the junction held 7 bases outside the gene matches. The germline V gene has CDR1 MGHRA and CDR2 YSYEKL.

This clone appeared a few times. This rearrangement joins TRBV3-1 (or the pseudogene TRBV3-2) to TRBJ2-7; the D gene is possibly TRBD2 (5 bases). The length of the CDR3 is 12 residues. V lost 2 bases and J lost 7, with 9 bases in between. Germline loops: CDR1 LGHDT, CDR2 YNNKEL (reference sequence). DNA of the CDR3: TGTGCCAGCAGCCAATCTGGAGGTGAGCAGTACTTC. Its protein is CASSQSGGEQYF.